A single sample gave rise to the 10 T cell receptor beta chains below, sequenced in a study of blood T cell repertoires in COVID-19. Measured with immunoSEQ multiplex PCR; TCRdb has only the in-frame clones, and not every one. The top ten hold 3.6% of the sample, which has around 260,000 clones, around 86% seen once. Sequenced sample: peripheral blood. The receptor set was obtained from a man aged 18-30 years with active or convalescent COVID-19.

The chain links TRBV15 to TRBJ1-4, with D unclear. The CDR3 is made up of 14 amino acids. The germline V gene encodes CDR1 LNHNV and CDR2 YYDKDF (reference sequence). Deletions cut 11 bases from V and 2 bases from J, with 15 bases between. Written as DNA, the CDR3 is TGTGCCGTGGGTGGGCAGGCCACTAATGAAAAACTGTTTTTT. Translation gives CAVGGQATNEKLFF. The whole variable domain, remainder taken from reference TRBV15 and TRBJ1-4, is DAMVIQNPRYQVTQFGKPVTLSCSQTLNHNVMYWYQQKSSQAPKLLFHYYDKDFNNEADTPDNFQSRRPNTSFCFLDIRSPGLGDTAMYLCAVGGQATNEKLFFGSGTQLSVL.

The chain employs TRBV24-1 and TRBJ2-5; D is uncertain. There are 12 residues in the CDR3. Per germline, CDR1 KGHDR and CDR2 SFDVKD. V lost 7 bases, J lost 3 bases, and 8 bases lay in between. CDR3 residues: CATRGREETQYF. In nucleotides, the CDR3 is TGTGCCACCAGGGGCCGAGAAGAGACCCAGTACTTC.

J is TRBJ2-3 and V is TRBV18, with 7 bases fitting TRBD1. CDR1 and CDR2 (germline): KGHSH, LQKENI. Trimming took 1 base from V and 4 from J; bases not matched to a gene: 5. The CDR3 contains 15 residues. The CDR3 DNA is TGTGCCAGCTCACCACAGACAGGGACGGCAGATACGCAGTATTTT. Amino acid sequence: CASSPQTGTADTQYF.

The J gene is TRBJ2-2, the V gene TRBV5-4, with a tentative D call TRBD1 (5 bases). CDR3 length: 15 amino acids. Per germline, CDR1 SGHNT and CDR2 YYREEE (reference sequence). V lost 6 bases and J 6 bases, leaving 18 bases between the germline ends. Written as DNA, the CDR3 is TGTGCCAGCACTCCCTCGTTAGGGGAATCCGGGGAGCTGTTTTTT. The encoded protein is CASTPSLGESGELFF. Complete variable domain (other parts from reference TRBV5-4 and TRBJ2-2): ETGVTQSPTHLIKTRGQQVTLRCSSQSGHNTVSWYQQALGQGPQFIFQYYREEENGRGNFPPRFSGLQFPNYSSELNVNALELDDSALYLCASTPSLGESGELFFGEGSRLTVL.

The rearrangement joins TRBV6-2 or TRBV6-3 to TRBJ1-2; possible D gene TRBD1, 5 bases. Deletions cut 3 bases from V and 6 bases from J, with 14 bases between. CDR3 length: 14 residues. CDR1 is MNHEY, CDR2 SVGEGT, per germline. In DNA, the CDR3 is TGTGCCAGCAGTTATGGGAAGGGGCCCCATGGCTACACCTTC. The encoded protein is CASSYGKGPHGYTF.

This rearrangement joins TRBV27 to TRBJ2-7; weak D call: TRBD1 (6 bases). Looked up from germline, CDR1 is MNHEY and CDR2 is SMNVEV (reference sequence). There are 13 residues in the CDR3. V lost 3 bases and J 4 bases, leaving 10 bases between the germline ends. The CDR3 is CASSFQGRYEQYF. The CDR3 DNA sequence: TGTGCCAGCAGTTTTCAGGGGCGGTACGAGCAGTACTTC.

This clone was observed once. The CDR3 spells CATSDFRGASGELFF. DNA for the CDR3: TGTGCCACCAGTGATTTCAGGGGCGCCTCCGGGGAGCTGTTTTTT. The V gene is TRBV24-1, the J gene TRBJ2-2, with a tentative D call TRBD1 (6 bases). Trimming took off 1 base at V and 6 bases at J, with 11 bases between the two ends. Germline V gene lookup returns CDR1 KGHDR and CDR2 SFDVKD. This CDR3 is 15 amino acids long.

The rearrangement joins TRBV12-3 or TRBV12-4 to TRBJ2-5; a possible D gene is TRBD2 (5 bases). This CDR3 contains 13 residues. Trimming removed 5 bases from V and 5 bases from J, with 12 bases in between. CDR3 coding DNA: TGTGCCAGCAGTACACAAATAGCGGAGACCCAGTACTTC. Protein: CASSTQIAETQYF.

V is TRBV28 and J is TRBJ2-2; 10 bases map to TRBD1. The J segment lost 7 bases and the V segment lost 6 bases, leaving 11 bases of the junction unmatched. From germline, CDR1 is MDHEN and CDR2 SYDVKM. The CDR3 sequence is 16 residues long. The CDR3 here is CASSKDRGLSIGELFF. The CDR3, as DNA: TGTGCCAGCAGCAAAGACAGGGGGCTTTCTATCGGGGAGCTGTTTTTT.

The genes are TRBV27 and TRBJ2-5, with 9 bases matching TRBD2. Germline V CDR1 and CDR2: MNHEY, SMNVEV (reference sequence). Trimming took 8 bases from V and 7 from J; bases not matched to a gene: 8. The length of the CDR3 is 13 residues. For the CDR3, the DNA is TGTGCCAGCGGTAGCGGGAGATCGGGGACCCAGTACTTC. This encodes CASGSGRSGTQYF.